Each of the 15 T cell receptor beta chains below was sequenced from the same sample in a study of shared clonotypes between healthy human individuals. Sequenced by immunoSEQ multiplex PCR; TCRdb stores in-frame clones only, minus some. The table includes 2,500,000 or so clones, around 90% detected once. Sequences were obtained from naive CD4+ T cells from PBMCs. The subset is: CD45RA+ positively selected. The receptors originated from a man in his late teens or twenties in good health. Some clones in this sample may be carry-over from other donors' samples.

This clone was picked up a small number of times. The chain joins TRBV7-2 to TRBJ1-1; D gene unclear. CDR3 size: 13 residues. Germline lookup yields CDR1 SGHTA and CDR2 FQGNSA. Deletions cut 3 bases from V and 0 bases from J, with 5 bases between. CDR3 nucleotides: TGTGCCAGCAGCTTTGATCTGAACACTGAAGCTTTCTTT. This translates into CASSFDLNTEAFF.

The CDR3, as DNA: TGCGCCAGCAGCCCCTATCTAATATCCGGGGAGCTGTTTTTT. It yields the protein CASSPYLISGELFF. The chain uses TRBV5-1 and TRBJ2-2; unclear D gene. Between the trimmed V and J ends, which lost 4 bases and 6 bases, there was a span of 13 bases. This CDR3 region has 14 residues. Per germline, CDR1 SGHRS and CDR2 YFSETQ. Combining the CDR3 with reference TRBV5-1 and TRBJ2-2 gives the whole variable domain KAGVTQTPRYLIKTRGQQVTLSCSPISGHRSVSWYQQTPGQGLQFLFEYFSETQRNKGNFPGRFSGRQFSNSRSEMNVSTLELGDSALYLCASSPYLISGELFFGEGSRLTVL.

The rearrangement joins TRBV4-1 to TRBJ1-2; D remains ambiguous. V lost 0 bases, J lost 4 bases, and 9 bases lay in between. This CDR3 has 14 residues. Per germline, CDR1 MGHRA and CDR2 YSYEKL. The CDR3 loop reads CASSQDERPYGYTF. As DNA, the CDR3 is TGCGCCAGCAGCCAAGATGAGCGCCCCTATGGCTACACCTTC.

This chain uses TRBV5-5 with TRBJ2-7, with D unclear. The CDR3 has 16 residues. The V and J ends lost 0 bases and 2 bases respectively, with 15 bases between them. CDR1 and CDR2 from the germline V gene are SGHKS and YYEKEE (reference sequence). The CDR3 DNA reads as TGTGCCAGCAGCTTGGCCGGGCCCCCACGGACCTACGAGCAGTACTTC. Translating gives CASSLAGPPRTYEQYF.

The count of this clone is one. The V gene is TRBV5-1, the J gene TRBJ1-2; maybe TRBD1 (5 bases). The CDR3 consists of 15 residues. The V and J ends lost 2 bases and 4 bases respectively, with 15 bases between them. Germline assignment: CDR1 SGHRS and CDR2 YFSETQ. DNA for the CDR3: TGCGCCAGCAGCTTCGTTCCAGGGATTAGCTATGGCTACACCTTC. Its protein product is CASSFVPGISYGYTF. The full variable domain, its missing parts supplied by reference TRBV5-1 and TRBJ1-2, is KAGVTQTPRYLIKTRGQQVTLSCSPISGHRSVSWYQQTPGQGLQFLFEYFSETQRNKGNFPGRFSGRQFSNSRSEMNVSTLELGDSALYLCASSFVPGISYGYTFGSGTRLTVV.

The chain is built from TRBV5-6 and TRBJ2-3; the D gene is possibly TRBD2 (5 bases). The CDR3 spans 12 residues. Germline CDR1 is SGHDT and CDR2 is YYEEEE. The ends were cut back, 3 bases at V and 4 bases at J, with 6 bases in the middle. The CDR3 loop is CASSSAADTQYF. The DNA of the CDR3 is TGTGCCAGCAGCTCAGCGGCAGATACGCAGTATTTT.

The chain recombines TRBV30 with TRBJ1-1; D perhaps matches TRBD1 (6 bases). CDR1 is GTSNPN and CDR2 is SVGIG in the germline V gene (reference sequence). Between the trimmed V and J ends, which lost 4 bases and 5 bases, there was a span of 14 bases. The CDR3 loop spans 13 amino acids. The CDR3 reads CAWKPWGRTEAFF. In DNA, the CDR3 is TGTGCCTGGAAACCGTGGGGGCGAACTGAAGCTTTCTTT.

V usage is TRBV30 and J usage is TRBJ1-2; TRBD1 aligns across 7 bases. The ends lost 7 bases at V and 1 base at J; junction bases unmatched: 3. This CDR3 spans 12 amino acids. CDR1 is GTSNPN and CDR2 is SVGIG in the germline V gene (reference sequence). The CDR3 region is CALNRGNYGYTF. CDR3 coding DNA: TGTGCCTTGAACAGGGGTAACTATGGCTACACCTTC.

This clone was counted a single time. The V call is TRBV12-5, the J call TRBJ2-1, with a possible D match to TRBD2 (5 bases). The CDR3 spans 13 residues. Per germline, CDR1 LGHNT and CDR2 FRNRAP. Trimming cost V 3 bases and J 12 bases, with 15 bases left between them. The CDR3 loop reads CASGFWPPEGQFF. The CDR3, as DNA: TGTGCTAGTGGTTTTTGGCCTCCAGAGGGGCAGTTCTTC.

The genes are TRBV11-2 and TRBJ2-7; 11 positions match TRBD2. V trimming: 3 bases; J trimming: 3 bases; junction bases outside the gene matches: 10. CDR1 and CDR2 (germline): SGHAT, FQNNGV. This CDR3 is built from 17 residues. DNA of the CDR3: TGTGCCAGCAGCTTCGCGCGTAGCGGGAGGGCCAGCTACGAGCAGTACTTC. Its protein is CASSFARSGRASYEQYF.

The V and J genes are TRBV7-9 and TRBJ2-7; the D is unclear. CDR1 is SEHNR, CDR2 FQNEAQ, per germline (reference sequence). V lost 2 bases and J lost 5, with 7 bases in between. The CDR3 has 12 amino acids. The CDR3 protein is CASSLRWHEQYF. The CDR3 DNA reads TGTGCCAGCAGCTTACGCTGGCACGAGCAGTACTTC.

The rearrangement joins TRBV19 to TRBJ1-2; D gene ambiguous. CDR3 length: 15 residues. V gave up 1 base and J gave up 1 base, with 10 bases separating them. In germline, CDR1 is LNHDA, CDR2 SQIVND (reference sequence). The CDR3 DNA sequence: TGTGCCAGTAGTATAGGTTCGGCGGGTAACTATGGCTACACCTTC. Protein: CASSIGSAGNYGYTF.

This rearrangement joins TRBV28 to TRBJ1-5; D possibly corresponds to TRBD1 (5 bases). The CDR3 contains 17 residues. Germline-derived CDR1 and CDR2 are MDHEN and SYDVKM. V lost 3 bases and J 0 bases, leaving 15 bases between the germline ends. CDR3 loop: CASSFHQDRYSNQPQHF. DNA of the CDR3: TGTGCCAGCAGTTTCCACCAAGACAGATATAGCAATCAGCCCCAGCATTTT.

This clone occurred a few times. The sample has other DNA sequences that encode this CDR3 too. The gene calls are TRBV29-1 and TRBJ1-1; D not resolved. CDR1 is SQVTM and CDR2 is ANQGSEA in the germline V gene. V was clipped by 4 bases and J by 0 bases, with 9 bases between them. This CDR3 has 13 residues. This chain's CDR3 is CSVAGKMNTEAFF. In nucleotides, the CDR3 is TGCAGCGTTGCGGGAAAGATGAACACTGAAGCTTTCTTT.

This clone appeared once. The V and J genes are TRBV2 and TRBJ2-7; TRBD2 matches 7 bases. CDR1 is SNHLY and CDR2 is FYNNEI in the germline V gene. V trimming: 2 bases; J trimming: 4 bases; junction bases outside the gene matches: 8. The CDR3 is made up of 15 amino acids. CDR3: CASSEQGLGGYEQYF. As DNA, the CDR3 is TGTGCCAGCAGTGAACAGGGACTGGGGGGGTACGAGCAGTACTTC. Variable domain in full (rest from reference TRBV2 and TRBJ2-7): EPEVTQTPSHQVTQMGQEVILRCVPISNHLYFYWYRQILGQKVEFLVSFYNNEISEKSEIFDDQFSVERPDGSNFTLKIRSTKLEDSAMYFCASSEQGLGGYEQYFGPGTRLTVT.